This entry lists 19 T cell receptor beta chains sequenced from one sample in a study of T cells in Graves' hyperthyroidism and ophthalmopathy. RNA transcripts yielded amplified TCR beta CDR3 regions. The TCR CDR3 was amplified in a first-round RT-PCR using the HTBI primer set. TCRdb re-analysed the multiplex PCR reads in MiXCR, keeping a single row per CDR3 protein. The repertoire holds 450,000 to 650,000 distinct CDR3 sequences, with roughly 18% as singletons. The specimen was blood. The receptor source for this set is a woman aged 18-30 years with Graves' ophthalmopathy.

This chain uses TRBV11-1 with TRBJ2-1; 11 bases align to TRBD1. The germline V gene has CDR1 SGHAT and CDR2 FQDESV (reference sequence). Unmatched junction bases numbered 2, after V lost 5 bases and J lost 5 bases. The CDR3 consists of 14 residues. In DNA, the CDR3 is TGTGCCAGCAGCGAGGGACAGGGGGACAATGAGCAGTTCTTC. Its translation is CASSEGQGDNEQFF. Based on the CDR3 plus reference TRBV11-1 and TRBJ2-1, the full variable domain is EAEVAQSPRYKITEKSQAVAFWCDPISGHATLYWYRQILGQGPELLVQFQDESVVDDSQLPKDRFSAERLKGVDSTLKIQPAELGDSAMYLCASSEGQGDNEQFFGPGTRLTVL.

This clonotype was detected only a few times. This sequence joins TRBV5-4 and TRBJ1-3, with D possibly TRBD1 on 5 matching bases. The germline CDR1 and CDR2 sequences are SGHNT and YYREEE (reference sequence). The CDR3 length is 15 residues. Trimming took 4 bases from V and 0 from J, leaving 11 bases between them. CDR3 DNA sequence: TGTGCCAGCAGCACCAGGGACGGCTCTGGAAACACCATATATTTT. Amino acids: CASSTRDGSGNTIYF. The full variable domain, with the rest looked up from reference TRBV5-4 and TRBJ1-3, is ETGVTQSPTHLIKTRGQQVTLRCSSQSGHNTVSWYQQALGQGPQFIFQYYREEENGRGNFPPRFSGLQFPNYSSELNVNALELDDSALYLCASSTRDGSGNTIYFGEGSWLTVV.

Many counts were recorded for this clonotype. The rearrangement joins TRBV28 to TRBJ2-3; 9 bases are a match to TRBD1. The CDR3 is made up of 15 amino acids. Looked up from germline, CDR1 is MDHEN and CDR2 is SYDVKM. Germline trimming cut 4 bases from V and 1 base from J; bases unmatched to any gene: 3. The CDR3 is CASSSGQGGTDTQYF. In nucleotides, the CDR3 is TGTGCCAGCAGTTCGGGACAGGGAGGCACAGATACGCAGTATTTT.

This clonotype has ten or more counts. The rearrangement joins TRBV18 to TRBJ1-4; possible D gene TRBD1, 5 bases. Trimming cost V 3 bases and J 6 bases, with 14 bases left between them. The germline V gene encodes CDR1 KGHSH and CDR2 LQKENI. The CDR3 length is 15 residues. The chain's CDR3 is CASSPTEVQYEKLFF. As DNA, the CDR3 is TGTGCCAGCTCACCGACAGAGGTTCAGTATGAAAAACTGTTTTTT.

This clonotype was seen a few times. The chain links TRBV12-3 or TRBV12-4 to TRBJ2-7, with D unresolved. Trimming cost V 2 bases and J 3 bases, with 8 bases left between them. The CDR3 covers 13 residues. In DNA, the CDR3 is TGTGCCAGCAGTTTACCGTACCACTACGAGCAGTACTTC. Translation gives CASSLPYHYEQYF.

The gene calls are TRBV28 and TRBJ2-7; 11 bases are shared with TRBD1. This CDR3 is built from 16 residues. CDR1 is MDHEN and CDR2 is SYDVKM in the germline V gene. J lost 3 bases, V lost 2 bases, and 6 bases had no gene match. The chain's CDR3 is CASSLPTGTGGYEQYF. CDR3 nucleotide sequence: TGTGCCAGCAGTTTACCTACCGGGACAGGGGGCTACGAGCAGTACTTC.

This clonotype was found a few times. This chain joins TRBV7-9 and TRBJ1-1; D is unresolved. Trimming left V 5 bases short and J 0 bases short, with 10 bases between. CDR1 is SEHNR and CDR2 is FQNEAQ in the germline V gene (reference sequence). This CDR3 comprises 14 residues. CDR3 in DNA: TGTGCCAGCAGCCAGACGACCTTGAACACTGAAGCTTTCTTT. It is translated as CASSQTTLNTEAFF. Full variable domain (remainder filled in from reference TRBV7-9 and TRBJ1-1): DTGVSQNPRHKITKRGQNVTFRCDPISEHNRLYWYRQTLGQGPEFLTYFQNEAQLEKSRLLSDRFSAERPKGSFSTLEIQRTEQGDSAMYLCASSQTTLNTEAFFGQGTRLTVV.

Ten or more counts support this clonotype. J is TRBJ2-7 and V is TRBV6-2 or TRBV6-3; D not resolved. The CDR3 consists of 14 residues. Germline V CDR1 and CDR2: MNHEY, SVGEGT. With 1 base removed from V and 2 bases from J, the gap between germline ends came to 9 bases. The CDR3 DNA reads TGTGCCAGCAGTTACTTTGAGGCCCCCTACGAGCAGTACTTC. Translating gives CASSYFEAPYEQYF.

In its sample, this clonotype was seen many times. The chain employs TRBV20-1 and TRBJ1-2; 11 bases fit TRBD1. The CDR3 spans 15 residues. V gave up 6 bases and J gave up 8 bases; unmatched junction bases: 14. The germline V gene encodes CDR1 DFQATT and CDR2 SNEGSKA (reference sequence). CDR3: CSAPPDRGQGRGYTF. The CDR3 coding sequence is TGCAGTGCCCCCCCGGACAGGGGGCAGGGACGGGGCTACACCTTC.

This clonotype was detected only a few times. The chain links TRBV19 to TRBJ1-5; TRBD1 might be the D (5 bases). From germline, CDR1 is LNHDA and CDR2 SQIVND (reference sequence). V was trimmed by 7 bases and J by 1 base, leaving 14 bases between them. The CDR3 is 15 amino acids. The chain's CDR3 is CASTPQGGSNQPQHF. The CDR3 DNA sequence: TGTGCCAGTACCCCCCAGGGAGGGAGCAATCAGCCCCAGCATTTT.

This clonotype has at least ten counts. The chain carries TRBV13 and TRBJ2-5; D is unclear. The CDR3 spans 17 residues. Trimming pared 5 bases from V and 5 bases from J, leaving 24 bases between. Germline V gene lookup returns CDR1 PRHDT and CDR2 FYEKMQ (reference sequence). DNA for the CDR3: TGTGCCAGCAGCACAACCGCATTACGCGGTGGAGACGAGACCCAGTACTTC. This sequence encodes CASSTTALRGGDETQYF. The full variable domain, completed using reference TRBV13 and TRBJ2-5, is AAGVIQSPRHLIKEKRETATLKCYPIPRHDTVYWYQQGPGQDPQFLISFYEKMQSDKGSIPDRFSAQQFSDYHSELNMSSLELGDSALYFCASSTTALRGGDETQYFGPGTRLLVL.

This clonotype was picked up a small number of times. The chain joins TRBV7-6 to TRBJ1-1; 8 nucleotides match TRBD1. CDR3 length: 13 residues. The germline V gene encodes CDR1 SGHVS and CDR2 FNYEAQ. The junction had 5 bases not matched to a gene; V was cut back by 5 bases and J by 6 bases. CDR3 DNA sequence: TGTGCCAGCAGCACAAACAGGGGGGCTGAAGCTTTCTTT. Protein sequence: CASSTNRGAEAFF.

This clonotype was seen repeatedly, ten times or more. The chain couples TRBV7-9 to TRBJ1-5; 8 bases agree with TRBD1. This CDR3 contains 15 residues. The V gene end was trimmed by 1 base and the J gene end by 6 bases; junction bases not matched to a gene: 5. The germline gives CDR1 SEHNR, CDR2 FQNEAQ (reference sequence). The CDR3 DNA reads TGTGCCAGCAGCTTAGGACAGGGGTCAACTCAGCCCCAGCATTTT. Its translation is CASSLGQGSTQPQHF.

This clonotype has ten or more counts. The V and J genes are TRBV30 and TRBJ2-2; 7 bases align to TRBD2. The CDR3 loop spans 16 amino acids. The germline V gene has CDR1 GTSNPN and CDR2 SVGIG (reference sequence). The ends lost 3 bases at V and 5 bases at J; junction bases unmatched: 12. DNA for the CDR3: TGTGCCTGGAGGACGACAGCGGGGTTACGGACCGGGGAGCTGTTTTTT. It translates to CAWRTTAGLRTGELFF.

Only a few counts were recorded for this clonotype. The germline gene is not matched at one end of the junction; a read error may be the cause. The chain couples TRBV11-2 to TRBJ1-6; 7 bases agree with TRBD1. CDR3 size: 14 residues. Germline lookup yields CDR1 SGHAT and CDR2 FQNNGV. CDR3 sequence: CASRLGGAGSPLHF. CDR3 coding DNA: TGTGCCAGCAGATTAGGGGGCGCGGGTTCACCCCTCCACTTT.

This clonotype was detected many times. This chain connects TRBV28 to TRBJ2-1; the D call may be TRBD1 or TRBD2 (7 bases each). Germline V CDR1 and CDR2: MDHEN, SYDVKM. Trimming pared 9 bases from V and 3 bases from J, leaving 15 bases between. This CDR3 is 14 amino acids long. The CDR3 nucleotides are TGTGCCAGTCAGGGGGGGGGGCACTACAATGAGCAGTTCTTC. This encodes CASQGGGHYNEQFF.

This clonotype was seen repeatedly, ten times or more. J is TRBJ2-2 and V is TRBV28; D is tentatively TRBD1 or TRBD2 (6 bases each). There are 16 residues in the CDR3. V was cut by 3 bases and J by 3 bases, with 14 bases left in between. The germline CDR1 and CDR2 sequences are MDHEN and SYDVKM. CDR3 sequence reads: CASSFGPGAYTGELFF. The CDR3 DNA follows: TGTGCCAGCAGTTTTGGCCCGGGGGCTTACACCGGGGAGCTGTTTTTT.

The V gene is TRBV29-1, the J gene TRBJ1-3, with D unresolved. Germline CDR1 reads SQVTM; CDR2 reads ANQGSEA. V was clipped by 3 bases and J by 6 bases, with 12 bases between them. This CDR3 region has 13 residues. The CDR3 DNA sequence: TGCAGCGTTGAGGCTGATTTTGTAAACACCATATATTTT. This codes for CSVEADFVNTIYF.

This clonotype was found a few times. This chain joins TRBV2 and TRBJ2-4, with TRBD2 identical over 7 bases. The CDR3 consists of 17 residues. Germline trimming cut 0 bases from V and 0 bases from J; bases unmatched to any gene: 5. The germline V gene encodes CDR1 SNHLY and CDR2 FYNNEI. CDR3: CASSEASGALAKNIQYF. CDR3 sequence (DNA): TGTGCCAGCAGTGAAGCGAGCGGGGCCTTAGCCAAAAACATTCAGTACTTC. The full variable domain, completed using reference TRBV2 and TRBJ2-4, is EPEVTQTPSHQVTQMGQEVILRCVPISNHLYFYWYRQILGQKVEFLVSFYNNEISEKSEIFDDQFSVERPDGSNFTLKIRSTKLEDSAMYFCASSEASGALAKNIQYFGAGTRLSVL.